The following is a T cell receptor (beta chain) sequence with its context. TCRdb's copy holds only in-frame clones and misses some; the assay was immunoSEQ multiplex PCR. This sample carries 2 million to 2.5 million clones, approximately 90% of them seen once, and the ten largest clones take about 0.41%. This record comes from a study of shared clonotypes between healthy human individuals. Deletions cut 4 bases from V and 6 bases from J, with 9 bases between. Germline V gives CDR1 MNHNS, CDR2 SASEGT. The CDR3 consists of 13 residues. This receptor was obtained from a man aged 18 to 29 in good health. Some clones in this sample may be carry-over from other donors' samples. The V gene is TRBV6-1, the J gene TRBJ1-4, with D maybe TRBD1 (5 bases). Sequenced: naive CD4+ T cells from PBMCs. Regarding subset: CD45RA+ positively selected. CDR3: CASSAGTDEKLFF. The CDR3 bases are TGTGCCAGCAGTGCCGGGACGGATGAAAAACTGTTTTTT.